Below, one T cell receptor beta chain is given with its context. The study drew participants aged about 18 to 89 years from roughly 25 US areas. Clones were sequenced by immunoSEQ multiplex PCR, and TCRdb holds only the in-frame ones, with some missing. The sample includes some 200,000 clones, about 79% seen only once; the top ten take 1.3%. This record comes from a study of blood T cell repertoires in COVID-19. Study-level background: The United States, Italy and Spain provided the acute and convalescent COVID-19 samples. Sources were T cells, B-cell-depleted T cells, or PBMCs; the material itself was cDNA or gDNA.

The V end lost 3 bases, the J end lost 10 bases, and 10 bases lay between the germline ends. Germline loops: CDR1 LGHDT, CDR2 YNNKEL (reference sequence). This CDR3 has 12 residues. The specimen sequenced was PBMCs or T cells enriched from blood (not recorded which). This receptor was taken from a woman aged 40 to 55 with acute COVID-19. This chain joins TRBV3-1 (or the pseudogene TRBV3-2) and TRBJ2-1; tentatively, D is TRBD2 (6 bases). CDR3 coding DNA: TGTGCCAGCAGCCATAGCGGTCGCGAGCAGTTCTTC. It encodes CASSHSGREQFF.